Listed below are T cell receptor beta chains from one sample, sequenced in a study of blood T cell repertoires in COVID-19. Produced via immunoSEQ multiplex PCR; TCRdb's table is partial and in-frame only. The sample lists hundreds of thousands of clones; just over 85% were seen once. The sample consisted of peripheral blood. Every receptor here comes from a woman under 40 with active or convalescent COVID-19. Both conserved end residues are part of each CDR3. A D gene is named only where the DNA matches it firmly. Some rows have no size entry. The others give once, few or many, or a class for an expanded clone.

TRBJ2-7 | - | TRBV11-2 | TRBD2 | CASSFPWAGGQNEQYF | TGTGCCAGCAGCTTCCCTTGGGCGGGAGGGCAGAACGAGCAGTACTTC
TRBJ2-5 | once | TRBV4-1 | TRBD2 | CASSQEEGLAGVFQETQYF | TGCGCCAGCAGCCAAGAGGAAGGCCTAGCGGGGGTGTTTCAAGAGACCCAGTACTTC
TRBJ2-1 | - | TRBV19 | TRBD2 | CASSILFGGDNEQFF | TGTGCCAGTAGTATTCTCTTCGGGGGGGACAATGAGCAGTTCTTC
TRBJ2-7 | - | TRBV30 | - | CAWGFRGSYEQYF | TGTGCCTGGGGATTCCGGGGGTCCTACGAGCAGTACTTC
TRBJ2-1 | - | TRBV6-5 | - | CASSRLKTYNEQFF | TGTGCCAGCAGTCGACTGAAAACCTACAATGAGCAGTTCTTC
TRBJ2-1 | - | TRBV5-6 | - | CASSLEADSSYNEQFF | TGTGCCAGCAGCTTGGAAGCGGATAGCTCCTACAATGAGCAGTTCTTC
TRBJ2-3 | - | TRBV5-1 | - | CASSLANNLDTQYF | TGCGCCAGCAGCTTGGCCAACAACCTAGATACGCAGTATTTT
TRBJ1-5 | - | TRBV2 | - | CASCPDSLPNQPQHF | TGTGCCAGCTGCCCCGACAGTTTGCCCAATCAGCCCCAGCATTTT
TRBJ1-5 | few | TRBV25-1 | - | CASSEGGRTPQHF | TGTGCCAGCAGTGAAGGAGGGAGGACCCCCCAGCATTTT
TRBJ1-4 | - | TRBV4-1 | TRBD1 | CASSQKRQGGNEKLFF | TGCGCCAGCAGCCAAAAAAGACAGGGAGGAAATGAAAAACTGTTTTTT
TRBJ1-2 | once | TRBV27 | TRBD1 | CASSLTGTSYGYTF | TGTGCCAGCAGTTTGACAGGGACCTCCTATGGCTACACCTTC
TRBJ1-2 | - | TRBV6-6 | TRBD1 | CASSPDRGLLLNYGYTF | TGTGCCAGCAGTCCGGACAGGGGGCTATTACTTAACTATGGCTACACCTTC
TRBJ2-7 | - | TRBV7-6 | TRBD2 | CASSLVGTSVGEQYF | TGTGCCAGCAGCTTAGTTGGGACTAGCGTTGGCGAGCAGTACTTC
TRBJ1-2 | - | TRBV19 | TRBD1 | CASNPGQGLRPPLGYTF | TGTGCCAGTAACCCGGGACAGGGCCTACGACCTCCGCTTGGCTACACCTTC
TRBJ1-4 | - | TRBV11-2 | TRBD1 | CASSLSPGAMGQGEKLFF | TGTGCCAGCAGCTTATCTCCCGGAGCCATGGGACAGGGCGAAAAACTGTTTTTT
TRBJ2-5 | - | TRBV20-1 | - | CSATLGETQYF | TGCAGTGCGACACTAGGTGAGACCCAGTACTTC
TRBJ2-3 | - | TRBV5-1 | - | CASSFPPGGTDTQYF | TGCGCCAGCAGCTTCCCACCCGGGGGCACAGATACGCAGTATTTT
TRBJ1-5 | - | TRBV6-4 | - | CASSPYTGQPQHF | TGTGCCAGCAGTCCATACACGGGGCAGCCCCAGCATTTT
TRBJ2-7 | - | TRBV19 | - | CASSIRSSFEQYF | TGTGCCAGTAGTATTCGGTCCTCCTTCGAGCAGTACTTC
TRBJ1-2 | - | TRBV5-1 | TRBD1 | CASSALPGQGYGYTF | TGCGCCAGCAGCGCCTTGCCGGGACAGGGCTATGGCTACACCTTC
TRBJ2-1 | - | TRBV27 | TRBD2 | CASSQPLAGAYNEQFF | TGTGCCAGCAGTCAGCCCCTAGCGGGGGCCTACAATGAGCAGTTCTTC
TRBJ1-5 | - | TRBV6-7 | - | CASKSTRDGGSDQPQHF | TGTGCCAGCAAAAGCACAAGGGACGGGGGAAGCGATCAGCCCCAGCATTTT
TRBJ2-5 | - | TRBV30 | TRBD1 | CAWSSGQGIYETQYF | TGTGCCTGGAGCTCGGGACAGGGGATTTACGAGACCCAGTACTTC
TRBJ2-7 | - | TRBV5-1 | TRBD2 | CASSPGGLAGPYEQYF | TGCGCCAGCAGCCCGGGGGGACTAGCGGGTCCCTACGAGCAGTACTTC
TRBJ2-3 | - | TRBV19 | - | CASAGTGTDTQYF | TGTGCCAGTGCGGGGACGGGGACAGATACGCAGTATTTT
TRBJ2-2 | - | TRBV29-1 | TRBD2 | CSVAVGLADNTGELFF | TGCAGCGTTGCCGTCGGACTAGCGGATAACACCGGGGAGCTGTTTTTT